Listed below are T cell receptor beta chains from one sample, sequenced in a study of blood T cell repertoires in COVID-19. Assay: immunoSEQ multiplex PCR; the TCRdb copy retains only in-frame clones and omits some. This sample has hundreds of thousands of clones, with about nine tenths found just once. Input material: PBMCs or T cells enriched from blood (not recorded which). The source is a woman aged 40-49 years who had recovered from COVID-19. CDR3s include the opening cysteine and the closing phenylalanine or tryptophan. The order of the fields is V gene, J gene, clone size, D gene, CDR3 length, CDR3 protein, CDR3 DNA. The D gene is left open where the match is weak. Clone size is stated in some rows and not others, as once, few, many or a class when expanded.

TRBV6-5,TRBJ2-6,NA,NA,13,CASSSYGANVLTF,TGTGCCAGCAGCTCCTATGGGGCCAACGTCCTGACTTTC
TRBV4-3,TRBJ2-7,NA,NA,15,CASSQAGSGSYEQYF,TGCGCCAGCAGCCAAGCGGGGTCAGGATCCTACGAGCAGTACTTC
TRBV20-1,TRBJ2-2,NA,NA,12,CSASWPTGELFF,TGCAGTGCTAGTTGGCCTACCGGGGAGCTGTTTTTT
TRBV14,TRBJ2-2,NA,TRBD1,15,CASSLDRVNTGELFF,TGTGCCAGCAGCCTGGACAGGGTGAACACCGGGGAGCTGTTTTTT
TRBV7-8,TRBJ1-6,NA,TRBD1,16,CASSPGTGAVNSPLHF,TGTGCCAGCAGCCCGGGGACAGGGGCGGTTAATTCACCCCTCCACTTT
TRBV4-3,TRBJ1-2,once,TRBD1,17,CASSLQVRDRESYGYTF,TGCGCCAGCAGCCTACAGGTCCGGGACAGGGAATCCTATGGCTACACCTTC
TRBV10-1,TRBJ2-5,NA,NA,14,CASSESGGQETQYF,TGCGCCAGCAGTGAATCGGGGGGCCAGGAGACCCAGTACTTC
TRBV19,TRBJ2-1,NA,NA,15,CASSIAGVILNEQFF,TGTGCCAGTAGTATAGCGGGGGTGATACTCAATGAGCAGTTCTTC
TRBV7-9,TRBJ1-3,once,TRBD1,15,CASSRDREWGNTIYF,TGTGCCAGCAGCCGAGACAGGGAGTGGGGAAACACCATATATTTT
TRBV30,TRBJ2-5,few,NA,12,CAWRLPRETQYF,TGTGCCTGGAGACTCCCTCGGGAGACCCAGTACTTC